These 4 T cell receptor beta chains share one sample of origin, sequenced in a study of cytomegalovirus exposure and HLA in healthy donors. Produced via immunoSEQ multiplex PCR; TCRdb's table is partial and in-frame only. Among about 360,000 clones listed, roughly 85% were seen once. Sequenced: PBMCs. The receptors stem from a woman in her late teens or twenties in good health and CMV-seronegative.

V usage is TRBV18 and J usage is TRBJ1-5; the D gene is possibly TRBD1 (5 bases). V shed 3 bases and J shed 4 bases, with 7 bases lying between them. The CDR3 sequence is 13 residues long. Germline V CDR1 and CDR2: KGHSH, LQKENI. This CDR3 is CASSPGLNQPQHF. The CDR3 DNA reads TGTGCCAGCTCACCGGGGCTGAATCAGCCCCAGCATTTT. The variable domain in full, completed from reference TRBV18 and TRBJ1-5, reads NAGVMQNPRHLVRRRGQEARLRCSPMKGHSHVYWYRQLPEEGLKFMVYLQKENIIDESGMPKERFSAEFPKEGPSILRIQQVVRGDSAAYFCASSPGLNQPQHFGDGTRLSIL.

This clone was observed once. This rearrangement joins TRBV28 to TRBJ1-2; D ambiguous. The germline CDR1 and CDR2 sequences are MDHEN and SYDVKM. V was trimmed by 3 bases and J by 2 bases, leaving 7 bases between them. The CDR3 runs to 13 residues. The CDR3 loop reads CASSFSANYGYTF. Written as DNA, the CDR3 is TGTGCCAGCAGTTTTTCAGCGAACTATGGCTACACCTTC.

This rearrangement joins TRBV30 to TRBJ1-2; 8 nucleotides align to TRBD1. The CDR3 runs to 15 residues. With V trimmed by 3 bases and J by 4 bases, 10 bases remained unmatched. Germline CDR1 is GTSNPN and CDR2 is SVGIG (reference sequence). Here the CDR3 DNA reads TGTGCCTGGAGCCAACAGCAGGGGGCGTTCTATGGCTACACCTTC. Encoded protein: CAWSQQQGAFYGYTF.

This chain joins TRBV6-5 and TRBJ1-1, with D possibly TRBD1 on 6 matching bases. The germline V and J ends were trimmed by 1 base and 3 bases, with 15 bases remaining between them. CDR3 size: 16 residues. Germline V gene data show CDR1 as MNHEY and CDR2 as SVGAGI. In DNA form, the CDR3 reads TGTGCCAGCAGTTACTACCAGGGGAATTTTGACACTGAAGCTTTCTTT. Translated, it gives CASSYYQGNFDTEAFF.